The rows below give T cell receptor beta chains drawn from one sample of a study of beta chain features in type 1 diabetes. Libraries were prepared by immunoSEQ multiplex PCR; TCRdb keeps only in-frame clonotypes and omits some of them. The sample includes about 270,000 clones, roughly an eighth of them seen just once. Sequences were obtained from naive CD4+ T cells from blood. These receptors originate from a man aged 30-40 years with type 1 diabetes. The CDR3 runs from the conserved cysteine through the conserved F or W. The order of the fields is V gene, D gene, clone size, J gene, CDR3 DNA, CDR3 protein. A D gene is named only where the DNA matches it firmly. Expanded clones get a size class; other rows say once, few or many, or leave the size out.

>TRBV28|NA|NA|TRBJ2-7
TGTGCCAGCAGTCCACCTAATACCTACGAGCAGTACTTC
CASSPPNTYEQYF
>TRBV18|NA|NA|TRBJ1-3
TGTGCCAGCTCACCAGCTGCACAGTCGGGAAACACCATATATTTT
CASSPAAQSGNTIYF
>TRBV5-1|NA|NA|TRBJ2-3
TGCGCCAGCAGCATACACACAGATACGCAGTATTTT
CASSIHTDTQYF
>TRBV10-3|NA|NA|TRBJ2-7
TGTGCCATCAGTGAGGGTCTAGCGATCTACGAGCAGTACTTC
CAISEGLAIYEQYF
>TRBV7-9|NA|few|TRBJ2-7
TGTGCCAGCAGCTTAACGGGATCCTCCTACGAGCAGTACTTC
CASSLTGSSYEQYF
>TRBV28|TRBD2|few|TRBJ2-5
TGTGCCAGCAGTACTCAGACTAGCGGCGGGGGGACCCAGTACTTC
CASSTQTSGGGTQYF
>TRBV7-2|TRBD2|NA|TRBJ2-4
TGTGCCAGCAGCTTATCGAGCGGGAGCCCGAACATTCAGTACTTC
CASSLSSGSPNIQYF
>TRBV30|NA|few|TRBJ2-5
TGTGCCTGGAGTGTCGCGTTCCAAGAGACCCAGTACTTC
CAWSVAFQETQYF
>TRBV5-4|TRBD2|few|TRBJ2-5
TGTGCCAGCAGCTCCTCGGGGGGGGGCCAAGAGACCCAGTACTTC
CASSSSGGGQETQYF
>TRBV7-8|NA|few|TRBJ2-1
TGTGCCAGCAGTCAAAACTACTACAATGAGCAGTTCTTC
CASSQNYYNEQFF
>TRBV19|TRBD1|NA|TRBJ2-1
TGTGCCAGTCGGACAGGGGGGTACAATGAGCAGTTCTTC
CASRTGGYNEQFF
>TRBV27|TRBD1|NA|TRBJ1-3
TGTGCCAGCTCTCTAACAGGGGTAGGAAACACCATATATTTT
CASSLTGVGNTIYF
>TRBV5-1|TRBD2|few|TRBJ2-1
TGCGCCAGCAGCTTGCTAGCGGGAGGGTACAATGAGCAGTTCTTC
CASSLLAGGYNEQFF
>TRBV5-4|NA|few|TRBJ2-5
TGTGCCAGCAGCCCTGAGGGCGCCATGGGGTCCCTGTGGGAGACCCAGTACTTC
CASSPEGAMGSLWETQYF
>TRBV29-1|NA|few|TRBJ1-1
TGCAGCGTTGCTGGGCAGACGAGCACTGAAGCTTTCTTT
CSVAGQTSTEAFF
>TRBV28|TRBD1|few|TRBJ2-7
TGTGCCAGCAGTTTGGACAGGGGGTTGTACGAGCAGTACTTC
CASSLDRGLYEQYF
>TRBV5-1|TRBD2|NA|TRBJ2-7
TGCGCCAGCAGCTTTTCTAGCGGGACTACCTACGAGCAGTACTTC
CASSFSSGTTYEQYF
>TRBV7-6|NA|NA|TRBJ1-5
TGTGCCACGAGGTACCCGGGTCGACGGACATATAGCAATCAGCCCCAGCATTTT
CATRYPGRRTYSNQPQHF
>TRBV13|NA|NA|TRBJ2-1
TGTGCCAGCAGCTTTTCTACTGAGCAGTTCTTC
CASSFSTEQFF
>TRBV9|NA|few|TRBJ2-1
TGTGCCAGCAGCGTAGATGAAGGGGGCTCCTACAATGAGCAGTTCTTC
CASSVDEGGSYNEQFF
>TRBV18|NA|NA|TRBJ2-7
TGTGCCAGCTCACCCTTGGGCTCCCAATCCTCCTACGAGCAGTACTTC
CASSPLGSQSSYEQYF
>TRBV10-3|NA|NA|TRBJ2-1
TGTGCCATCAGTCCTACCTCCTACAATGAGCAGTTCTTC
CAISPTSYNEQFF
>TRBV25-1|TRBD1|NA|TRBJ1-2
TGTGCCAGCAGCGAGCCAGGGACAGGCGACGGTGGCTACACCTTC
CASSEPGTGDGGYTF
>TRBV7-2|NA|NA|TRBJ1-3
TGTGCCAGCAGCTCAGTCCTTTCTGGAAACACCATATATTTT
CASSSVLSGNTIYF
>TRBV9|NA|NA|TRBJ2-5
TGTGCCAGCAGCGGGCCCCTAGGGCGGGGCGGGTCGTTAGAGACCCAGTACTTC
CASSGPLGRGGSLETQYF
>TRBV5-1|NA|NA|TRBJ1-1
TGCGCCAGCAGCTTGGAGACAGGTCGGTACACTGAAGCTTTCTTT
CASSLETGRYTEAFF
>TRBV29-1|TRBD2|NA|TRBJ2-2
TGCAGCGTTTCTCGAGCGGGAGGGCCCACCGGGGAGCTGTTTTTT
CSVSRAGGPTGELFF
>TRBV28|TRBD1|few|TRBJ2-7
TGTGCCAGCAGACCCGGGACAGGGTCATCCTACGAGCAGTACTTC
CASRPGTGSSYEQYF
>TRBV25-1|TRBD2|NA|TRBJ2-1
TGTGCCACCGGGACTAGCGGGAGTCGGGGGTATGAGCAGTTCTTC
CATGTSGSRGYEQFF